The entry that follows covers one T cell receptor beta chain sequence. In the original analysis: Using reference gene primer amplification, nucleated cell counts were estimated. Measured with immunoSEQ multiplex PCR; TCRdb has only the in-frame clones, and not every one. The DNA gave D and trimming, while V, J and clone size come from that table. The data contain about 210,000 clones, about four fifths of them singletons. This sample was included in a study of blood T cell repertoires in COVID-19. Across the study: Researchers got acute and convalescent COVID-19 samples from the United States, Italy and Spain. In each case, the material was cDNA or gDNA derived from T cells, B-cell-depleted T cells, or PBMCs.

V was shortened by 1 base and J by 3 bases, with 10 bases between the two germline ends. Looked up from germline, CDR1 is SGHAT and CDR2 is FQNNGV. The CDR3 has 15 amino acids. The chain carries TRBV11-2 and TRBJ2-1; TRBD1 is a possible D gene (6 bases). The source material was peripheral blood. The origin of this receptor is a woman aged 45-60 years with active or convalescent COVID-19. The CDR3, as DNA: TGTGCCAGCAGCTTAGGGGACACTGTCTACAATGAGCAGTTCTTC. Encoded protein: CASSLGDTVYNEQFF.